The rows below give T cell receptor beta chains drawn from one sample of a study of vaccination and CD4 T cells after COVID-19. No antigen has been assigned to these receptors. TCRdb redid the calling of the PCR reads with MiXCR, one entry per CDR3 protein. Found here are some 9,200 distinct CDR3 sequences, more than 35% of them singletons; the top ten hold around 15%. Specimen: CD4+ T cells from blood, cultured in vitro. The source of these receptors is a human donor who had recovered from COVID-19. Each CDR3 is given with its conserved first and last residue. The D gene is left open where the match is weak. Some rows mark clone size as missing; the rest say once, few, many or name a class of expanded clone.

cdr3_aa,cdr3_nt,v_call,j_call,d_call,clone_size
CSAWALSRGRDEQFF,TGCAGTGCTTGGGCCCTTTCGCGGGGGAGGGATGAGCAGTTCTTC,TRBV20-1,TRBJ2-1,TRBD2,.
CASSPSRGRHNEQFF,TGTGCCAGCTCACCAAGCAGGGGGCGCCACAATGAGCAGTTCTTC,TRBV18,TRBJ2-1,TRBD1,.
CASSPQTWDNEQFF,TGTGCCAGCTCCCCCCAGACTTGGGACAATGAGCAGTTCTTC,TRBV6-4,TRBJ2-1,.,.
CASTSGYSNQPQHF,TGTGCCAGTACATCCGGATATAGCAATCAGCCCCAGCATTTT,TRBV19,TRBJ1-5,.,few
CASLLAGAYNEQFF,TGTGCCAGCCTACTAGCGGGGGCATACAATGAGCAGTTCTTC,TRBV6-1,TRBJ2-1,TRBD2,few
CASRAEIRNQPQHF,TGTGCCAGTAGGGCGGAAATCCGAAATCAGCCCCAGCATTTT,TRBV19,TRBJ1-5,.,.
CASSFWANEQFF,TGTGCCAGCAGCTTCTGGGCCAATGAGCAGTTCTTC,TRBV11-3,TRBJ2-1,.,.
CASRTSGGIASQYF,TGCGCCAGCCGGACTAGCGGGGGGATTGCTTCCCAGTACTTC,TRBV10-2,TRBJ2-5,TRBD2,few
CASSLRRGTEAFF,TGTGCCAGCAGCCTACGACGGGGCACTGAAGCTTTCTTT,TRBV5-4,TRBJ1-1,.,.
CAWSPGGGSGETQYF,TGTGCCTGGAGTCCGGGCGGGGGTTCCGGAGAGACCCAGTACTTC,TRBV30,TRBJ2-5,TRBD2,.
CSGLSPRGRGDTQYF,TGCAGTGGTTTAAGTCCTAGGGGGCGGGGAGATACGCAGTATTTT,TRBV20-1,TRBJ2-3,.,few
CASSTADTQYF,TGTGCCAGCAGCACCGCTGATACGCAGTATTTT,TRBV12-3/TRBV12-4,TRBJ2-3,.,.
CATSRGSGSTDTQYF,TGTGCCACCAGCAGAGGGTCAGGGAGCACAGATACGCAGTATTTT,TRBV15,TRBJ2-3,.,.
CSAREGQFGYTF,TGCAGTGCTAGAGAGGGGCAGTTTGGCTACACCTTC,TRBV20-1,TRBJ1-2,.,large
CASSRLAGATDTQYF,TGTGCCAGCAGTCGACTAGCGGGGGCCACAGATACGCAGTATTTT,TRBV6-1,TRBJ2-3,TRBD2,.
CAISADSNYGYTF,TGTGCCATCAGTGCCGACAGCAACTATGGCTACACCTTC,TRBV10-3,TRBJ1-2,.,.